This entry is about one TCR beta chain. What it binds is unknown. The data were produced by immunoSEQ multiplex PCR, yet TCRdb's version contains in-frame clones alone and is incomplete. Of 120,000 to 150,000 clones listed, roughly 86% were seen once; the top ten hold roughly 5.2%. CDR3 length: 16 residues. The sample is drawn from a study of T cell responses to AZD1222 COVID-19 vaccine. General study findings and limits: When two AZD1222 doses had been given, Spike-specific TCR breadth and depth rose.

The sequences come from peripheral blood, collected 28 days after the second dose of the MenACWY control vaccine. The rearrangement uses TRBV21-1 and TRBJ2-1; the tabulated D call, TRBD1, remains unverified against the DNA. TRBV21-1 is deemed a pseudogene. The TCR originated in an adult who received the MenACWY meningococcal vaccine as a control. This CDR3 is CASSNDGRGRRNEQFF. The CDR3 DNA sequence: TGTGCCAGCAGCAACGACGGCAGGGGGCGCCGTAATGAGCAGTTCTTC.